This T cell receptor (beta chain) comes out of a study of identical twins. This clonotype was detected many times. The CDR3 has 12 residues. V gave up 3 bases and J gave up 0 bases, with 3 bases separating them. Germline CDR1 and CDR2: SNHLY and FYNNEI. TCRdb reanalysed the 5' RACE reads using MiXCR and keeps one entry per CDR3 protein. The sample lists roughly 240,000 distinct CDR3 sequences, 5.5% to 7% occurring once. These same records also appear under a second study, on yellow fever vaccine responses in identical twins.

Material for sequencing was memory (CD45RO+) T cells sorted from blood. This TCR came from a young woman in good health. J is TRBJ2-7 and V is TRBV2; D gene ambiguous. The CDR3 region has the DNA TGTGCCAGCAGTGAGGCCTCCTACGAGCAGTACTTC. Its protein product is CASSEASYEQYF.